These 23 T cell receptor beta chains were sequenced from one sample in a study of shared clonotypes between healthy human individuals. Repertoires were generated with immunoSEQ multiplex PCR, while TCRdb's copy carries only in-frame clones and drops some. The sample has some 2 million clones; around 95% are singletons. Sequenced input: naive CD4+ T cells sorted from blood. Subset defined: CD45RA+ positively selected. The receptor source for this set is a man younger than 30 in good health.

This chain joins TRBV29-1 and TRBJ2-3; 8 bases are a match to TRBD2. The trim removed 7 bases at V and 4 bases at J, leaving 13 bases unmatched. Germline CDR1 SQVTM, CDR2 ANQGSEA. This CDR3 contains 15 residues. Written as DNA, the CDR3 is TGCAGCGCCCTCGGGGGCGGGAGGATTGCAGATACGCAGTATTTT. Translation: CSALGGGRIADTQYF.

The chain joins TRBV5-6 to TRBJ2-3; 9 nucleotides match TRBD2. Germline CDR1 reads SGHDT; CDR2 reads YYEEEE. Germline trimming cut 1 base from V and 8 bases from J; bases unmatched to any gene: 11. The CDR3 is made up of 16 amino acids. CDR3: CASSLWERGVQGTQYF. The DNA for the CDR3 is TGTGCCAGCAGCTTGTGGGAGCGGGGGGTACAAGGTACGCAGTATTTT.

This chain links TRBV29-1 with TRBJ2-7; 10 nucleotides align to TRBD1. This CDR3 region has 14 residues. Germline V gene data show CDR1 as SQVTM and CDR2 as ANQGSEA. V gave up 2 bases and J gave up 2 bases; unmatched junction bases: 3. CDR3 amino acids: CSVESGQGAYEQYF. The CDR3 coding sequence is TGCAGCGTTGAATCAGGACAGGGGGCCTACGAGCAGTACTTC.

The chain carries TRBV5-1 and TRBJ2-3; 10 bases fit TRBD1. V was clipped by 0 bases and J by 0 bases; unmatched bases: 1. This CDR3 is 16 amino acids long. Germline CDR1 reads SGHRS; CDR2 reads YFSETQ. The CDR3 DNA follows: TGCGCCAGCAGCTTGGGACAGGGGGCGAGCACAGATACGCAGTATTTT. It is translated as CASSLGQGASTDTQYF.

The chain couples TRBV19 to TRBJ1-4; 7 nucleotides line up with TRBD1. The CDR3 contains 15 residues. Germline assignment: CDR1 LNHDA and CDR2 SQIVND (reference sequence). V lost 4 bases to trimming and J lost 6 bases; unmatched junction nucleotides: 8. The CDR3 region has the DNA TGTGCCAGTAGTACCAACAGGGGTGGACATGAAAAACTGTTTTTT. Its translation is CASSTNRGGHEKLFF. Drawing the rest from reference TRBV19 and TRBJ1-4, the complete variable domain is DGGITQSPKYLFRKEGQNVTLSCEQNLNHDAMYWYRQDPGQGLRLIYYSQIVNDFQKGDIAEGYSVSREKKESFPLTVTSAQKNPTAFYLCASSTNRGGHEKLFFGSGTQLSVL.

The CDR3 sequence is CASSIGIMETQYF. The CDR3 nucleotides read TGTGCCAGTAGTATCGGCATTATGGAGACCCAGTACTTC. J is TRBJ2-5 and V is TRBV19; D ambiguous. Germline V gene sequence: CDR1 LNHDA, CDR2 SQIVND (reference sequence). The germline V and J ends were trimmed by 3 bases and 5 bases, with 10 bases remaining between them. This CDR3 region has 13 residues.

About this clone: The same CDR3 can be traced to other DNA sequences in this sample. The chain recombines TRBV5-1 with TRBJ2-5; TRBD1 might be the D (5 bases). The V gene's germline CDR1 is SGHRS and CDR2 YFSETQ. The CDR3 loop spans 14 amino acids. The V end lost 0 bases, the J end lost 1 base, and 7 bases lay between the germline ends. The CDR3 sequence: CASSLAGSQETQYF. DNA for the CDR3: TGCGCCAGCAGCTTGGCAGGGTCCCAAGAGACCCAGTACTTC.

The J gene is TRBJ1-3, the V gene TRBV5-1; D is unresolved. Germline V gene sequence: CDR1 SGHRS, CDR2 YFSETQ. The CDR3 has 15 amino acids. Trimming removed 3 bases at V and 0 bases at J, with 10 bases between. The CDR3 region is CASSSTGGSGNTIYF. The CDR3, as DNA: TGCGCCAGCAGCTCGACTGGAGGCTCTGGAAACACCATATATTTT.

This clone was observed a single time. The chain employs TRBV2 and TRBJ2-2; D is undetermined. CDR1 and CDR2 from the germline V gene are SNHLY and FYNNEI. The CDR3 sequence is 14 residues long. V lost 3 bases and J 5 bases, leaving 10 bases between the germline ends. The CDR3 sequence is CASSESSWTGELFF. CDR3 coding DNA: TGTGCCAGCAGTGAGTCTTCTTGGACCGGGGAGCTGTTTTTT.

V and J are TRBV5-4 and TRBJ2-6; D is uncertain. The CDR3 is 15 residues long. V was pared by 2 bases and J by 1 base, with 7 bases between. Germline CDR1 reads SGHNT; CDR2 reads YYREEE (reference sequence). The CDR3 here is CASSFKTSGANVLTF. The DNA for the CDR3 is TGTGCCAGCAGCTTTAAAACTTCTGGGGCCAACGTCCTGACTTTC.

The gene calls are TRBV11-2 and TRBJ1-1; no firm D call. Trimming left V 2 bases short and J 5 bases short, with 12 bases between. Germline CDR1 and CDR2: SGHAT and FQNNGV. The CDR3 extends over 14 amino acids. CDR3 amino acids: CASSLSGVRTEAFF. The CDR3 DNA sequence: TGTGCCAGCAGCTTAAGTGGGGTGCGGACTGAAGCTTTCTTT.

V gene TRBV28 combines with J gene TRBJ1-4; TRBD1 agrees at 10 bases. This CDR3 region has 15 residues. From germline, CDR1 is MDHEN and CDR2 SYDVKM. J lost 10 bases, V lost 7 bases, and 12 bases had no gene match. In nucleotides, the CDR3 is TGTGCCAGCACCAACCGGGACAGGGGTTACGGAAAACTGTTTTTT. Protein: CASTNRDRGYGKLFF.

This rearrangement joins TRBV28 to TRBJ2-5; D is tentatively TRBD1 or TRBD2 (5 bases each). V dropped 6 bases and J dropped 2 bases, with 10 bases sitting between them. Germline CDR1 MDHEN, CDR2 SYDVKM. The CDR3 runs to 13 residues. This CDR3 reads CASSLGRQETQYF. DNA of the CDR3: TGTGCCAGCAGCCTGGGACGGCAAGAGACCCAGTACTTC.

The chain employs TRBV30 and TRBJ1-1; D not resolved. Looked up from germline, CDR1 is GTSNPN and CDR2 is SVGIG (reference sequence). This CDR3 spans 16 amino acids. V was trimmed by 3 bases and J by 4 bases, leaving 21 bases between them. CDR3 residues: CAWRRNLQTPATEAFF. CDR3 nucleotides: TGTGCCTGGAGGAGGAATCTACAGACCCCAGCCACTGAAGCTTTCTTT.

The chain employs TRBV2 and TRBJ2-6; D is ambiguous. Deletions cut 2 bases from V and 1 base from J, with 12 bases between. In germline, CDR1 is SNHLY, CDR2 FYNNEI. The CDR3 has 17 amino acids. CDR3 DNA: TGTGCCAGCAGTGAATGGTCGGGCTTATCTGGGGCCAACGTCCTGACTTTC. Its translation: CASSEWSGLSGANVLTF. Looking up the rest from reference TRBV2 and TRBJ2-6 gives the full variable domain: EPEVTQTPSHQVTQMGQEVILRCVPISNHLYFYWYRQILGQKVEFLVSFYNNEISEKSEIFDDQFSVERPDGSNFTLKIRSTKLEDSAMYFCASSEWSGLSGANVLTFGAGSRLTVL.

This chain uses TRBV5-6 with TRBJ2-2; 10 bases line up with TRBD1. CDR1 SGHDT and CDR2 YYEEEE come from the germline V gene. The CDR3 is 16 residues long. V trimming: 3 bases; J trimming: 4 bases; junction bases outside the gene matches: 6. CDR3 amino acids: CASSSPGTGATGELFF. CDR3 nucleotide sequence: TGTGCCAGCAGCTCCCCCGGGACAGGGGCCACCGGGGAGCTGTTTTTT.

The chain employs TRBV2 and TRBJ2-3; D is unresolved. The V gene's germline CDR1 is SNHLY and CDR2 FYNNEI. The CDR3 consists of 13 residues. Deletions cut 2 bases from V and 5 bases from J, with 8 bases between. CDR3 sequence: CASSERLRDTQYF. CDR3 DNA sequence: TGTGCCAGCAGTGAAAGGCTGAGAGATACGCAGTATTTT. Looking up the rest from reference TRBV2 and TRBJ2-3 gives the full variable domain: EPEVTQTPSHQVTQMGQEVILRCVPISNHLYFYWYRQILGQKVEFLVSFYNNEISEKSEIFDDQFSVERPDGSNFTLKIRSTKLEDSAMYFCASSERLRDTQYFGPGTRLTVL.

The V gene is TRBV30, the J gene TRBJ1-5; 8 positions agree with TRBD1. Germline-derived CDR1 and CDR2 are GTSNPN and SVGIG (reference sequence). V lost 0 bases, J lost 4 bases, and 5 bases stayed unmatched. CDR3 length: 15 residues. The CDR3 loop is CAWSVGRTGNQPQHF. The CDR3 DNA follows: TGTGCCTGGAGTGTAGGAAGGACAGGGAATCAGCCCCAGCATTTT.

The J gene is TRBJ1-1, the V gene TRBV6-5; D call uncertain. The CDR3 runs to 13 residues. The V and J ends lost 6 bases and 1 base respectively, with 9 bases between them. Per the germline V gene, CDR1 is MNHEY and CDR2 is SVGAGI. Here the CDR3 reads CASRRVRNTEAFF. The CDR3 bases are TGTGCCAGCAGACGGGTCCGGAACACTGAAGCTTTCTTT.

As regards this clone: This sample includes further DNA sequences coding for the same CDR3. This rearrangement joins TRBV2 to TRBJ2-5, with D unclear. The germline V and J ends were trimmed by 4 bases and 3 bases, with 6 bases remaining between them. Germline CDR1 reads SNHLY; CDR2 reads FYNNEI. The CDR3 loop spans 12 amino acids. CDR3 sequence reads: CASSAQKETQYF. The CDR3 nucleotides are TGTGCCAGCAGTGCGCAAAAAGAGACCCAGTACTTC.

The chain employs TRBV2 and TRBJ2-7; D is perhaps TRBD1 (6 bases). The CDR3 has 14 amino acids. CDR1 is SNHLY and CDR2 is FYNNEI in the germline V gene. Trimming shortened V by 4 bases and J by 6 bases, and 16 bases separated the two germline ends. CDR3 sequence (DNA): TGTGCCAGCAGTGTCCTTGTAACAGGGACCGAGCAGTACTTC. It specifies CASSVLVTGTEQYF. The full variable domain, rest sourced from reference TRBV2 and TRBJ2-7, is EPEVTQTPSHQVTQMGQEVILRCVPISNHLYFYWYRQILGQKVEFLVSFYNNEISEKSEIFDDQFSVERPDGSNFTLKIRSTKLEDSAMYFCASSVLVTGTEQYFGPGTRLTVT.

In the case of this clone: A much larger clone lies one base from this, so it may be a read error. Within the sample, other DNA sequences also encode this same CDR3. This rearrangement joins TRBV4-3 to TRBJ2-7, with 8 bases aligning to TRBD2. V was pared by 0 bases and J by 3 bases, with 7 bases of the junction left unmatched. Germline CDR1 is LGHNA and CDR2 is YSLEER. This CDR3 comprises 16 residues. CDR3 sequence (DNA): TGCGCCAGCAGCCAAGATCTGGGGAGCGGGGGCTACGAGCAGTACTTC. It is translated as CASSQDLGSGGYEQYF.

The chain is built from TRBV5-1 and TRBJ2-7; D may match TRBD1 or TRBD2 (5 bases each). This CDR3 contains 13 residues. CDR1 and CDR2 (germline): SGHRS, YFSETQ. V was clipped by 3 bases and J by 3 bases, with 10 bases between them. CDR3 sequence reads: CASSYEGSYEQYF. The CDR3 DNA is TGCGCCAGCAGCTACGAGGGGAGCTACGAGCAGTACTTC.